Detailed here is one TCR beta chain. Its specificity is unknown. The CDR3 spans 18 residues. V dropped 2 bases and J dropped 5; count of bases not matched to a gene: 17. Germline values: CDR1 SGHTA, CDR2 FQGNSA. The PCR contained 60 Vbeta and 13 Jbeta primers. Sequenced by immunoSEQ multiplex PCR; TCRdb stores in-frame clones only, minus some. This listing includes 95,000 to 150,000 clones. The source of the sample is a study of cytomegalovirus exposure and HLA in healthy donors. Study outcomes and limitations: Specificity for CMV antigens was confirmed in vitro for a few of the CMV-associated chains. Data from an earlier analysis indicated that most TCR beta V segments were productive either about 90% or about 30% of the time. Both high specificity and high sensitivity reportedly marked the classifier's diagnosis of cytomegalovirus status.

Healthy people donating bone marrow made up the donors. Sequencing used PBMCs. This chain uses TRBV7-2 with TRBJ1-1, with 7 bases fitting TRBD1. The source of this sequence is a man between 35 and 55 years old in good health and CMV-seronegative. The CDR3: CASSLSHQETGFGTEAFF. In DNA, the CDR3 is TGTGCCAGCAGCTTATCCCACCAGGAGACAGGGTTCGGGACTGAAGCTTTCTTT.